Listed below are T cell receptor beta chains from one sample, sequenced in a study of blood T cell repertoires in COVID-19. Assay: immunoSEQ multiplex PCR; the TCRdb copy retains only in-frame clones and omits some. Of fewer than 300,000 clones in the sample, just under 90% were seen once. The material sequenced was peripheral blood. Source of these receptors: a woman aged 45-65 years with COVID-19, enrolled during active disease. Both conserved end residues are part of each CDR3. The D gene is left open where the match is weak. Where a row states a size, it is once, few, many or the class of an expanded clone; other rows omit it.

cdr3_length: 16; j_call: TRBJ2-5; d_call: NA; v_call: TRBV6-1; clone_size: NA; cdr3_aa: CAGREQGTPAGETQYF; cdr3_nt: TGTGCCGGCAGGGAACAGGGAACTCCAGCCGGGGAGACCCAGTACTTC
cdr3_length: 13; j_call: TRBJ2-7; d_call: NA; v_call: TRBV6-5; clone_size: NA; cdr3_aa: CATSNRDVYEQYF; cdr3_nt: TGTGCCACCTCGAACAGGGACGTCTACGAGCAGTACTTC
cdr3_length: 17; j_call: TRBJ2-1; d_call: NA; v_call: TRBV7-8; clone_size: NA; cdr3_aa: CASSRPPGATSYNEQFF; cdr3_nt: TGTGCCAGCAGCCGACCCCCAGGGGCAACCTCCTACAATGAGCAGTTCTTC
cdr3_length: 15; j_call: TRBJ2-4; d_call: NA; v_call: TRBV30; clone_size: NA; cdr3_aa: CAWSGDREAKNIQYF; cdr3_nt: TGTGCCTGGAGTGGGGACCGGGAGGCCAAAAACATTCAGTACTTC
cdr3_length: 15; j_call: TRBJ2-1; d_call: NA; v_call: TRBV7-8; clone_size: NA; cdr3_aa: CASSSEGVRYNEQFF; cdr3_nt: TGTGCCAGCAGTTCAGAGGGTGTACGGTACAATGAGCAGTTCTTC
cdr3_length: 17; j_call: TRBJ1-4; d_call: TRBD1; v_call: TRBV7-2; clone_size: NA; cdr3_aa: CASSLEGQTIVGEKLFF; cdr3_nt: TGTGCCAGCAGCTTAGAGGGACAGACTATCGTAGGTGAAAAACTGTTTTTT
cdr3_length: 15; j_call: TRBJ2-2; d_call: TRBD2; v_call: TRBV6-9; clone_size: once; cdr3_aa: CASSYSSGTSGELFF; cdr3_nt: TGTGCCAGCAGTTATTCCAGCGGGACGTCCGGGGAGCTGTTTTTT
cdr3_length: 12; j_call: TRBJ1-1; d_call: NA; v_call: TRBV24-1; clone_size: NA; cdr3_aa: CATSDIDREAFF; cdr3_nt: TGTGCCACCAGTGACATTGACAGAGAAGCTTTCTTT
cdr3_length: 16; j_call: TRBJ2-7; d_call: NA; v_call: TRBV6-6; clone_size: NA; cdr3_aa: CASSYSEREQSYEQYF; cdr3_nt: TGTGCCAGCAGTTACTCTGAGAGGGAGCAAAGCTACGAGCAGTACTTC
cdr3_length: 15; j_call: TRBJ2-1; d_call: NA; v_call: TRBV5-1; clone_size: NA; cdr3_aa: CASSPGIQTRNEQFF; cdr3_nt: TGCGCCAGCAGCCCGGGGATTCAAACGAGGAATGAGCAGTTCTTC
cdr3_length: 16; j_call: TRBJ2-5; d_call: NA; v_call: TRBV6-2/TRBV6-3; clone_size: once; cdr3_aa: CASSAPLWAPQETQYF; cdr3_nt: TGTGCCAGCAGTGCCCCCCTTTGGGCCCCACAAGAGACCCAGTACTTC
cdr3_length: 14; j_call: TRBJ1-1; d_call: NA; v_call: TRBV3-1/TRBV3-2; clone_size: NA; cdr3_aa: CASRRSAGGPEAFF; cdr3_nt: TGTGCCAGCAGACGGAGCGCGGGGGGGCCTGAAGCTTTCTTT
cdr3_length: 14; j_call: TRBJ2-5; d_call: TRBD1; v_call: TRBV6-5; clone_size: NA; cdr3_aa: CASSTWTGQETQYF; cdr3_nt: TGTGCCAGCAGTACCTGGACAGGACAAGAGACCCAGTACTTC
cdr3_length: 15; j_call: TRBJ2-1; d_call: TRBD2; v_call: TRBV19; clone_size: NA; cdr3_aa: CASSKLAGVGNEQFF; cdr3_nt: TGTGCCAGTAGTAAACTAGCGGGAGTTGGCAATGAGCAGTTCTTC
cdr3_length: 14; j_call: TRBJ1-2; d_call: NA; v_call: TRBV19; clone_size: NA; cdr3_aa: CATAPLTTDYGYTF; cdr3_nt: TGTGCCACTGCCCCATTGACAACAGACTATGGCTACACCTTC
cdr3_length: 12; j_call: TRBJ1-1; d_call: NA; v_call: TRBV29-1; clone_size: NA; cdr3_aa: CSVNREYTEAFF; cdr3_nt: TGCAGCGTCAACAGGGAATACACTGAAGCTTTCTTT
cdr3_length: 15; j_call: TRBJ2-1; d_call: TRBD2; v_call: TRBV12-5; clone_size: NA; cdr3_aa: CASGHGLASYNEQFF; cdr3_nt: TGTGCTAGTGGCCACGGACTAGCGAGCTACAATGAGCAGTTCTTC
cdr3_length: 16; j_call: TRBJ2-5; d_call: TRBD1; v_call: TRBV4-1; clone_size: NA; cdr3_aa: CASSRGQGAMGETQYF; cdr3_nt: TGCGCCAGCAGCCGCGGACAGGGGGCGATGGGGGAGACCCAGTACTTC
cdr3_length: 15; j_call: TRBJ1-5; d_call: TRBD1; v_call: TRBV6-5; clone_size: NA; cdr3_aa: CASSYSGQSNQPQHF; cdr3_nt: TGTGCCAGCAGTTACTCGGGACAGAGCAATCAGCCCCAGCATTTT
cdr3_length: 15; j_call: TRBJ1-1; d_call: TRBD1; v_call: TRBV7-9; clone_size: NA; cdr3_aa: CASSGTGVRNTEAFF; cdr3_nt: TGTGCCAGCAGCGGTACAGGGGTACGGAACACTGAAGCTTTCTTT
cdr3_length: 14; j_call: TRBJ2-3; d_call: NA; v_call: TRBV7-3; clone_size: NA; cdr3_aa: CASSFDRSTDTQYF; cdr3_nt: TGTGCCAGCAGCTTTGACAGAAGCACAGATACGCAGTATTTT
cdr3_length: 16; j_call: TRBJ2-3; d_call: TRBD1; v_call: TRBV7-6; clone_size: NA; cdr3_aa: CASSLETGVVADTQYF; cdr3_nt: TGTGCCAGCAGCTTAGAGACAGGGGTAGTCGCAGATACGCAGTATTTT